Presented here are 31 T cell receptor beta chains from one specimen sequenced in a study of T cell repertoires in aging, cancer and after chemotherapy. The template was genomic DNA from peripheral blood, not RNA. A mixed TRB-A/B primer pool amplified rearranged TRB by multiplex touch-down PCR. TCRdb re-called the multiplex PCR reads through MiXCR, storing one row per CDR3 protein. The table includes approximately 1,000 distinct CDR3 sequences, roughly 28% detected once. Sequencing input: blood. The source is a human donor with a solid tumor.

This CDR3 reads CASSLARTGANVLTF. The CDR3 DNA sequence: TGTGCCAGCAGCTTAGCGCGGACTGGGGCCAACGTCCTGACTTTC. This chain uses TRBV7-2 with TRBJ2-6; D ambiguous. CDR3 length: 15 residues. Germline loops: CDR1 SGHTA, CDR2 FQGNSA. Trimming removed 0 bases from V and 2 bases from J, with 5 bases in between.

The chain employs TRBV6-5 and TRBJ1-2, with D tentatively TRBD1 (5 bases). The germline V and J ends were trimmed by 0 bases and 7 bases, with 12 bases remaining between them. CDR1 and CDR2 (germline): MNHEY, SVGAGI. The CDR3 loop spans 14 amino acids. CDR3 loop: CASSYSGQGIGYTF. The CDR3 nucleotides are TGTGCCAGCAGTTACTCCGGGCAGGGAATTGGCTACACCTTC.

This clonotype rates as large. CDR3 in DNA: TGTGCCAGCAGGTTTTTTGCGCGGACTAGCGGGAGGGCGGGGCCAGATACGCAGTATTTT. Translated, it gives CASRFFARTSGRAGPDTQYF. The chain recombines TRBV27 with TRBJ2-3; 15 bases match TRBD2. The CDR3 runs to 20 residues. J gave up 4 bases and V 6 bases, and 17 bases lay outside the gene matches. Germline lookup yields CDR1 MNHEY and CDR2 SMNVEV (reference sequence).

This rearrangement joins TRBV10-1 to TRBJ2-2; D uncertain. Germline V lookup: CDR1 WNHNN, CDR2 SYGVQD (reference sequence). With 0 bases removed from V and 4 bases from J, the gap between germline ends came to 12 bases. The CDR3 loop spans 16 amino acids. This chain's CDR3 is CASSESIVSPTGELFF. DNA of the CDR3: TGCGCCAGCAGTGAGTCGATTGTGAGCCCCACCGGGGAGCTGTTTTTT.

This clonotype ranks as medium-sized. The V and J genes are TRBV19 and TRBJ1-5; D call uncertain. V lost 3 bases and J 3 bases, leaving 12 bases between the germline ends. Germline V gene data show CDR1 as LNHDA and CDR2 as SQIVND (reference sequence). CDR3 size: 15 residues. For the CDR3, the DNA is TGTGCCAGTAGTATGTTCTCGAGTGACAATCAGCCCCAGCATTTT. Translating it yields CASSMFSSDNQPQHF.

V usage is TRBV6-5 and J usage is TRBJ1-2, with a possible D match to TRBD1 (6 bases). The CDR3 runs to 15 residues. CDR1 is MNHEY, CDR2 SVGAGI, per germline. Deletions cut 3 bases from V and 2 bases from J, with 13 bases between. The CDR3 loop is CASSYKGGGNYGYTF. The CDR3 DNA follows: TGTGCCAGCAGTTATAAAGGGGGGGGGAACTATGGCTACACCTTC.

By its share, this clonotype is large. J is TRBJ2-1 and V is TRBV19; TRBD2 might be the D (6 bases). Trimming left V 6 bases short and J 10 bases short, with 16 bases between. The germline V gene encodes CDR1 LNHDA and CDR2 SQIVND (reference sequence). This CDR3 region has 13 residues. The chain's CDR3 is CASRGGAGVEQFF. In DNA, the CDR3 is TGTGCCAGTAGGGGGGGAGCCGGAGTGGAGCAGTTCTTC.

By share, this clonotype ranks as medium-sized (0.01 to 0.1%). This sequence joins TRBV24-1 and TRBJ2-1, with TRBD1 identical over 8 bases. The length of the CDR3 is 15 residues. The germline V gene has CDR1 KGHDR and CDR2 SFDVKD. V trimming: 3 bases; J trimming: 0 bases; junction bases outside the gene matches: 0. The chain's CDR3 is CATSDTGGSYNEQFF. The CDR3 bases are TGTGCCACCAGTGATACAGGGGGCTCCTACAATGAGCAGTTCTTC.

This clonotype is large within its sample. J is TRBJ1-5 and V is TRBV19, with TRBD1 as a possible D gene (5 bases). CDR3 length equals 13 residues. Germline-derived CDR1 and CDR2 are LNHDA and SQIVND (reference sequence). V was pared by 5 bases and J by 5 bases, with 10 bases between. The CDR3 is CASSADRYQPQHF. The DNA of the CDR3 is TGTGCCAGTAGTGCCGACAGATATCAGCCCCAGCATTTT.

This clonotype counts as large (0.1 to 1%). The chain is built from TRBV29-1 and TRBJ1-4; D gene uncertain. Germline V lookup: CDR1 SQVTM, CDR2 ANQGSEA. This CDR3 has 11 amino acids. V lost 2 bases and J 13 bases, leaving 11 bases between the germline ends. The CDR3 here is CSVERESGLFF. The DNA for the CDR3 is TGCAGCGTTGAAAGGGAGTCCGGACTGTTTTTT.

This clonotype is medium-sized (0.01 to 0.1%) within its sample. The chain combines TRBV5-1 with TRBJ2-1; 8 positions agree with TRBD2. V was pared by 0 bases and J by 10 bases, with 15 bases of the junction left unmatched. Germline V gives CDR1 SGHRS, CDR2 YFSETQ. The CDR3 consists of 17 residues. The CDR3 reads CASSLAGLVDPVAEQFF. As DNA, the CDR3 is TGCGCCAGCAGCTTGGCGGGACTAGTCGATCCTGTCGCGGAGCAGTTCTTC.

To note about this clonotype: A much larger clone sits a single nucleotide away, making a read error possible. The chain carries TRBV5-1 and TRBJ2-3; D possibly matches TRBD1 or TRBD2 (7 bases each). Germline-derived CDR1 and CDR2 are SGHRS and YFSETQ. This CDR3 comprises 14 residues. CDR3 sequence (DNA): TGCGCCAGCAGGCAGGGGGGGGGCACAAATACGCAGTATTTT. It yields the protein CASRQGGGTNTQYF.

As regards this clonotype: Possible read error: a much larger clone is one base away. The chain combines TRBV20-1 with TRBJ2-7, with D perhaps assigned TRBD1 or TRBD2 (5 bases each). This CDR3 region has 15 residues. Germline CDR1 is DFQATT and CDR2 is SNEGSKA (reference sequence). V shed 0 bases and J shed 1 base, with 13 bases lying between them. CDR3 region: CSARDLRGESYEQYF. The CDR3, as DNA: TGCAGTGCTAGAGATCTGAGAGGGGAGTCCTACGAGCAGTACTTC.

By share, this clonotype ranks as medium-sized. This rearrangement joins TRBV5-1 to TRBJ2-7; D unresolved. The germline V gene has CDR1 SGHRS and CDR2 YFSETQ. Trimming stripped 0 bases from V and 5 bases from J, with 6 bases between. The CDR3 contains 12 residues. The CDR3 DNA is TGCGCCAGCAGCTTGGCGAGAGACGAGCAGTACTTC. This sequence encodes CASSLARDEQYF.

In its sample, this clonotype ranks as medium-sized. The genes are TRBV5-1 and TRBJ2-7; 8 nucleotides agree with TRBD1. The CDR3 contains 14 residues. Germline loops: CDR1 SGHRS, CDR2 YFSETQ. With V trimmed by 3 bases and J by 4 bases, 6 bases remained unmatched. The CDR3 nucleotides are TGCGCCAGCAGCTGGCGGACAGGGCCTTACGAGCAGTACTTC. Its protein product is CASSWRTGPYEQYF.

This clonotype is termed large. This chain uses TRBV6-1 with TRBJ1-2, with D uncertain. Per the germline V gene, CDR1 is MNHNS and CDR2 is SASEGT. V was pared by 3 bases and J by 0 bases, with 8 bases between. The CDR3 loop spans 14 amino acids. The CDR3 region has the DNA TGTGCCAGCAGTGACCCGAAGTCTAACTATGGCTACACCTTC. Amino acids: CASSDPKSNYGYTF.

This clonotype was seen only a few times. The chain has TRBV4-1 and TRBJ2-7; weak D call: TRBD2 (6 bases). The CDR3 runs to 15 residues. Between the trimmed V and J ends, which lost 1 base and 7 bases, there was a span of 17 bases. The germline CDR1 and CDR2 sequences are MGHRA and YSYEKL. The CDR3 nucleotides read TGCGCCAGCAGCCAAGTTCCCGGAGGGGTTGAAGAGCAGTACTTC. Its protein is CASSQVPGGVEEQYF.

By proportion, this clonotype is medium-sized. The chain links TRBV12-3 or TRBV12-4 to TRBJ1-5; the D is unclear. V was pared by 5 bases and J by 7 bases, with 12 bases between. The CDR3 length is 13 residues. The CDR3 is CASSRGPIQPQHF. The CDR3 DNA follows: TGTGCCAGCAGTCGCGGACCGATACAGCCCCAGCATTTT.

The chain links TRBV6-1 to TRBJ1-6; TRBD1 matches 9 bases. Germline values: CDR1 MNHNS, CDR2 SASEGT. CDR3 length: 16 residues. Unmatched junction bases numbered 8, after V lost 6 bases and J lost 5 bases. CDR3: CASRKTGGADNSPLHF. In DNA form, the CDR3 reads TGTGCCAGCAGGAAAACAGGGGGCGCCGATAATTCACCCCTCCACTTT.

This clonotype is judged large. The genes are TRBV7-2 and TRBJ2-6; D might be TRBD1 or TRBD2, each matching 5 bases. Germline V gene sequence: CDR1 SGHTA, CDR2 FQGNSA. Trimming removed 1 base from V and 0 bases from J, with 7 bases in between. CDR3 length: 16 amino acids. The CDR3 nucleotides are TGTGCCAGCAGCTTAGAGGGGAGCTCTGGGGCCAACGTCCTGACTTTC. Its translation: CASSLEGSSGANVLTF.

By sample fraction, this clonotype is large. The CDR3 region is CASRGGLNEQFF. The CDR3 nucleotides read TGTGCCAGCAGGGGGGGCCTCAATGAGCAGTTCTTC. The chain carries TRBV6-2 or TRBV6-3 and TRBJ2-1; D might be TRBD1 or TRBD2, each matching 6 bases. V was trimmed by 6 bases and J by 6 bases, leaving 9 bases between them. This CDR3 has 12 residues. CDR1 and CDR2 (germline): MNHEY, SVGEGT.

By its share, this clonotype is large. The chain carries TRBV7-9 and TRBJ2-7; no clear D. The CDR3 loop spans 13 amino acids. The germline V and J ends were trimmed by 6 bases and 5 bases, with 14 bases remaining between them. CDR1 is SEHNR, CDR2 FQNEAQ, per germline (reference sequence). The CDR3 protein is CASSPPSPHEQYF. The CDR3 DNA reads as TGTGCCAGCAGTCCCCCGTCCCCCCACGAGCAGTACTTC.

This clonotype is deemed medium-sized. The rearrangement uses TRBV20-1 and TRBJ2-2; the D is unclear. Germline V CDR1 and CDR2: DFQATT, SNEGSKA (reference sequence). This CDR3 has 13 amino acids. V lost 0 bases to trimming and J lost 6 bases, with 8 bases between them. DNA for the CDR3: TGCAGTGCTAGAGATGACGAACCCGGGGAGCTGTTTTTT. Translation gives CSARDDEPGELFF.

The rearrangement links TRBV29-1 to TRBJ1-2, with D perhaps matching TRBD1 (5 bases). Germline V gives CDR1 SQVTM, CDR2 ANQGSEA. Trimming stripped 7 bases from V and 5 bases from J, with 17 bases between. The CDR3 consists of 13 residues. The CDR3 DNA follows: TGCAGCGCCGAGGGTAGGGGTAAATATGGCTACACCTTC. Its translation is CSAEGRGKYGYTF.

J is TRBJ2-3 and V is TRBV7-9; D gene unclear. The CDR3 is 12 amino acids. V dropped 5 bases and J dropped 6 bases, with 9 bases sitting between them. Per the germline V gene, CDR1 is SEHNR and CDR2 is FQNEAQ (reference sequence). DNA for the CDR3: TGTGCCAGCAGCCTTTCCCGGGATACGCAGTATTTT. It translates to CASSLSRDTQYF.

Judged by abundance, this clonotype is large (0.1 to 1%). The chain has TRBV6-6 and TRBJ1-5, with D tentatively TRBD1 (6 bases). The CDR3 length is 14 residues. CDR1 MNHNY and CDR2 SVGAGI come from the germline V gene (reference sequence). V lost 7 bases and J 2 bases, leaving 12 bases between the germline ends. CDR3 coding DNA: TGTGCCAGCAAACAGGGAAACGGCAATCAGCCCCAGCATTTT. Residues: CASKQGNGNQPQHF.

This clonotype is large (0.1 to 1%). The chain is built from TRBV6-1 and TRBJ2-7; the D gene is possibly TRBD2 (6 bases). The germline V gene has CDR1 MNHNS and CDR2 SASEGT. Trimming left V 8 bases short and J 2 bases short, with 13 bases between. CDR3 size: 13 residues. The CDR3 coding sequence is TGTGCCAGCTCAAGCGCGGGACCCTACGAGCAGTACTTC. This sequence encodes CASSSAGPYEQYF.

The rearrangement joins TRBV5-1 to TRBJ2-2; D remains ambiguous. CDR1 SGHRS and CDR2 YFSETQ come from the germline V gene. The CDR3 runs 15 residues. Trimming stripped 0 bases from V and 0 bases from J, with 6 bases between. Written as DNA, the CDR3 is TGCGCCAGCAGCTTGGCCACGGCGAACACCGGGGAGCTGTTTTTT. Protein sequence: CASSLATANTGELFF.

Relative to its sample, this clonotype is medium-sized. V usage is TRBV27 and J usage is TRBJ1-5; D is perhaps TRBD1 (6 bases). V shed 3 bases and J shed 6 bases, with 12 bases lying between them. The length of the CDR3 is 14 residues. Germline V gene lookup returns CDR1 MNHEY and CDR2 SMNVEV (reference sequence). The CDR3 region has the DNA TGTGCCAGCAGTTTTGGGGCGGACAGTCAGCCCCAGCATTTT. This gives the protein CASSFGADSQPQHF.

In this sample, this clonotype is large. This chain connects TRBV6-1 to TRBJ2-1; D is possibly TRBD1 or TRBD2 (5 bases each). Germline V gene lookup returns CDR1 MNHNS and CDR2 SASEGT. The V end lost 10 bases, the J end lost 9 bases, and 13 bases lay between the germline ends. CDR3 length: 11 amino acids. In DNA form, the CDR3 reads TGTGCCACCCCCCGGGGCGGTGAGCAGTTCTTC. It translates to CATPRGGEQFF.

The rearrangement links TRBV20-1 to TRBJ2-1, with 9 bases lining up with TRBD2. The length of the CDR3 is 13 residues. Germline lookup yields CDR1 DFQATT and CDR2 SNEGSKA (reference sequence). The V gene end was trimmed by 2 bases and the J gene end by 4 bases; junction bases not matched to a gene: 0. Here the CDR3 DNA reads TGCAGTGCTAGACTAGCGGGGTACAATGAGCAGTTCTTC. It codes for CSARLAGYNEQFF.